A single sample gave rise to the 31 T cell receptor beta chains below, sequenced in a study of cytomegalovirus exposure and HLA in healthy donors (TCRdb year 2017). The library was obtained by the immunoSEQ multiplex PCR assay. The multiplex PCR relied on a mix of 60 forward primers for TCR Vbeta segments and 13 reverse primers for TCR Jbeta segments. The source is immuneACCESS, and TCRdb retained only in-frame sequences with V and J called. Part of the clones is not carried over; for the studies checked, unresolved V genes explain less than half of this, and the remainder is unexplained. This sample comprises more than 95,000 clones, roughly 85% of them detected only once. 5.8% of the sample is taken by the ten largest. The sequenced sample was PBMCs. Receptor source: a man aged 55-75 years in good health and CMV-seropositive.

The CDR3 is CAWRGLGDNSYEQYF. CDR3 nucleotides: TGTGCCTGGAGGGGGCTAGGGGACAACTCCTACGAGCAGTACTTC. The chain is built from TRBV30 and TRBJ2-7; a weak D match, TRBD1 (6 bases). CDR1 and CDR2 from the germline V gene are GTSNPN and SVGIG (reference sequence). V was trimmed by 3 bases and J by 0 bases, leaving 15 bases between them. There are 15 residues in the CDR3.

The chain joins TRBV10-2 to TRBJ2-5; 8 positions agree with TRBD2. The germline gives CDR1 WSHSY, CDR2 SAAADI. CDR3 length equals 15 residues. The junction had 6 bases not matched to a gene; V was cut back by 3 bases and J by 3 bases. In DNA form, the CDR3 reads TGCGCCAGCAGTGATAGTAGCGGGGCCAAAGAGACCCAGTACTTC. Encoded protein: CASSDSSGAKETQYF.

The rearrangement links TRBV5-1 to TRBJ1-1, with D maybe TRBD1 (6 bases). The CDR3 loop spans 14 amino acids. V was clipped by 1 base and J by 4 bases, with 11 bases between them. Germline V gene sequence: CDR1 SGHRS, CDR2 YFSETQ. CDR3 coding DNA: TGCGCCAGCAGCTTGTCAGGGGCGGGCACTGAAGCTTTCTTT. It yields the protein CASSLSGAGTEAFF.

The chain uses TRBV5-4 and TRBJ1-1; D gene unclear. The CDR3 totals 15 residues. Trimming left V 0 bases short and J 0 bases short, with 9 bases between. The germline gives CDR1 SGHNT, CDR2 YYREEE (reference sequence). CDR3 protein: CASSLAGGLNTEAFF. CDR3 bases: TGTGCCAGCAGCTTGGCCGGAGGGTTGAACACTGAAGCTTTCTTT.

The chain couples TRBV2 to TRBJ1-5; 9 bases are shared with TRBD1. Germline CDR1 SNHLY, CDR2 FYNNEI. With V trimmed by 5 bases and J by 5 bases, 1 base remained unmatched. The CDR3 extends over 13 amino acids. The CDR3 DNA sequence: TGTGCCAGCAGTCGGGACAGGGATCAGCCCCAGCATTTT. It encodes CASSRDRDQPQHF.

The chain combines TRBV10-3 with TRBJ1-1; 10 bases map to TRBD1. Germline V gene sequence: CDR1 ENHRY, CDR2 SYGVKD. This CDR3 spans 14 amino acids. The trim removed 7 bases at V and 7 bases at J, leaving 9 bases unmatched. The CDR3 spells CAINPGQGSNEAFF. The CDR3 coding sequence is TGTGCCATCAATCCGGGACAGGGGTCTAATGAAGCTTTCTTT.

The chain is built from TRBV5-6 and TRBJ1-5, with a tentative D call TRBD1 (5 bases). CDR1 SGHDT and CDR2 YYEEEE come from the germline V gene. This CDR3 has 16 residues. Trimming removed 0 bases at V and 1 base at J, with 11 bases between. In nucleotides, the CDR3 is TGTGCCAGCAGCTTGGAGGGGCAGATAAGCAATCAGCCCCAGCATTTT. As protein: CASSLEGQISNQPQHF.

This clone showed up just once. This chain joins TRBV6-1 and TRBJ2-3, with D possibly TRBD1 on 5 matching bases. Trimming shortened V by 5 bases and J by 2 bases, and 11 bases separated the two germline ends. Looked up from germline, CDR1 is MNHNS and CDR2 is SASEGT. There are 14 residues in the CDR3. CDR3 loop: CASSLQASTDTQYF. The DNA for the CDR3 is TGTGCCAGCAGTTTACAGGCCTCCACAGATACGCAGTATTTT.

The chain couples TRBV6-6 to TRBJ2-2; 7 bases are a match to TRBD2. The CDR3 is 14 residues long. J was trimmed by 3 bases and V by 5 bases; bases with no gene match: 3. Germline assignment: CDR1 MNHNY and CDR2 SVGAGI (reference sequence). The CDR3 nucleotides read TGTGCCAGCAGTCTTCGGGGGGACACCGGGGAGCTGTTTTTT. This codes for CASSLRGDTGELFF.

This chain joins TRBV7-2 and TRBJ2-5; 9 bases fit TRBD2. V shed 0 bases, J shed 4 bases, and the junction held 6 bases outside the gene matches. CDR3 length equals 16 residues. Per germline, CDR1 SGHTA and CDR2 FQGNSA. DNA for the CDR3: TGTGCCAGCAGCTTAGCGGCCAGCGGGGGGAGAGAGACCCAGTACTTC. Encoded protein: CASSLAASGGRETQYF.

V is TRBV25-1 and J is TRBJ2-2; 8 bases map to TRBD1. CDR3 size: 14 residues. Unmatched junction bases numbered 4, after V lost 6 bases and J lost 4 bases. Per germline, CDR1 MGHDK and CDR2 SYGVNS. The CDR3: CASRAGQVTGELFF. The CDR3 DNA is TGTGCCAGCAGGGCGGGACAGGTCACCGGGGAGCTGTTTTTT.

The gene calls are TRBV10-1 and TRBJ2-3, with TRBD2 as a possible D gene (5 bases). The CDR3 length is 14 residues. V was trimmed by 3 bases and J by 1 base, leaving 8 bases between them. The germline gives CDR1 WNHNN, CDR2 SYGVQD (reference sequence). CDR3 DNA: TGCGCCAGCAGTGATGCCGGGGGCACAGATACGCAGTATTTT. Its translation: CASSDAGGTDTQYF.

This clone was picked up one time. The chain combines TRBV7-8 with TRBJ1-1; D is uncertain. CDR3 length equals 13 residues. Germline V lookup: CDR1 SGHVS, CDR2 FQNEAQ. V dropped 1 base and J dropped 11 bases, with 14 bases sitting between them. The CDR3, as DNA: TGTGCCAGCAGCTTAGAAGTCTCCACAGAGGCTTTCTTT. It specifies CASSLEVSTEAFF.

The chain uses TRBV19 and TRBJ2-2; 8 bases match TRBD1. Germline V gives CDR1 LNHDA, CDR2 SQIVND (reference sequence). The CDR3 is 14 amino acids. V shed 5 bases, J shed 1 base, and the junction held 0 bases outside the gene matches. CDR3 DNA: TGTGCCAGTAGTGGACAGGGGAACACCGGGGAGCTGTTTTTT. This sequence encodes CASSGQGNTGELFF.

The chain links TRBV5-1 to TRBJ1-2, with 9 bases lining up with TRBD1. This CDR3 is built from 13 residues. The ends lost 7 bases at V and 6 bases at J; junction bases unmatched: 7. Per the germline V gene, CDR1 is SGHRS and CDR2 is YFSETQ. The CDR3, as DNA: TGCGCCAGCCGAAGTACAGGGGGCCATGGCTACACCTTC. It codes for CASRSTGGHGYTF.

This clone was observed a few times. This chain links TRBV7-2 with TRBJ2-7, with TRBD1 identical over 9 bases. The CDR3 length is 17 residues. Germline CDR1 and CDR2: SGHTA and FQGNSA. J was trimmed by 2 bases and V by 5 bases; bases with no gene match: 13. The DNA for the CDR3 is TGTGCCAGCAGCAAAGACCCGGGACAGGGCCCACCCTACGAGCAGTACTTC. It is translated as CASSKDPGQGPPYEQYF. Variable domain in full (rest from reference TRBV7-2 and TRBJ2-7): GAGVSQSPSNKVTEKGKDVELRCDPISGHTALYWYRQSLGQGLEFLIYFQGNSAPDKSGLPSDRFSAERTGGSVSTLTIQRTQQEDSAVYLCASSKDPGQGPPYEQYFGPGTRLTVT.

The V gene is TRBV4-2, the J gene TRBJ2-5; D possibly corresponds to TRBD1 (5 bases). The V and J ends lost 1 base and 1 base respectively, with 13 bases between them. This CDR3 spans 16 amino acids. Per germline, CDR1 LGHNA and CDR2 YNFKEQ. The CDR3 DNA sequence: TGTGCCAGCAGCCAAGGCTTTGAAGGGGCCCAAGAGACCCAGTACTTC. Protein sequence: CASSQGFEGAQETQYF.

The chain uses TRBV19 and TRBJ2-3, with 9 nucleotides matching TRBD1. The CDR3 loop spans 16 amino acids. Unmatched junction bases numbered 10, after V lost 3 bases and J lost 6 bases. Germline CDR1 reads LNHDA; CDR2 reads SQIVND (reference sequence). CDR3 DNA: TGTGCCAGTAGTATGCAGACCGGACAGGGGTCCGATACGCAGTATTTT. As protein: CASSMQTGQGSDTQYF.

The chain joins TRBV5-1 to TRBJ2-1, with a tentative D call TRBD2 (5 bases). The V end was cut by 0 bases, the J end by 3 bases, with 10 bases between. The V gene's germline CDR1 is SGHRS and CDR2 YFSETQ. The CDR3 extends over 15 amino acids. CDR3 region: CASSLDRGDYNEQFF. In nucleotides, the CDR3 is TGCGCCAGCAGCTTGGATCGGGGAGACTACAATGAGCAGTTCTTC.

V and J are TRBV19 and TRBJ2-5; TRBD1 matches at 9 bases. The CDR3 has 17 residues. Germline V gene sequence: CDR1 LNHDA, CDR2 SQIVND (reference sequence). V dropped 4 bases and J dropped 2; count of bases not matched to a gene: 11. CDR3 DNA: TGTGCCAGTAGTAACCCCGGACAGGGGAGCTTTCAAGAGACCCAGTACTTC. Amino acids: CASSNPGQGSFQETQYF.

This clone appeared a single time. CDR3 nucleotides: TGCGCCAGCAGCTTCGGGGACGGGGGTTCACCCCTCCACTTT. This sequence encodes CASSFGDGGSPLHF. This chain joins TRBV5-1 and TRBJ1-6; maybe TRBD1 (5 bases). This CDR3 spans 14 amino acids. The V and J ends lost 2 bases and 9 bases respectively, with 12 bases between them. Germline CDR1 reads SGHRS; CDR2 reads YFSETQ.

The chain combines TRBV5-4 with TRBJ2-2; no reliable D call. CDR3 length equals 13 residues. The V end was cut by 2 bases, the J end by 6 bases, with 8 bases between. Germline V gene data show CDR1 as SGHNT and CDR2 as YYREEE (reference sequence). DNA of the CDR3: TGTGCCAGCAGCTTCTCCGTTTCCGGGGAGCTGTTTTTT. Its translation: CASSFSVSGELFF.

The gene calls are TRBV28 and TRBJ1-3; D gene uncertain. Deletions cut 5 bases from V and 0 bases from J, with 8 bases between. CDR1 and CDR2 (germline): MDHEN, SYDVKM. CDR3 size: 14 residues. The chain's CDR3 is CASSQLSSGNTIYF. DNA of the CDR3: TGTGCCAGCAGTCAACTTTCCTCTGGAAACACCATATATTTT. Full variable domain (remainder filled in from reference TRBV28 and TRBJ1-3): DVKVTQSSRYLVKRTGEKVFLECVQDMDHENMFWYRQDPGLGLRLIYFSYDVKMKEKGDIPEGYSVSREKKERFSLILESASTNQTSMYLCASSQLSSGNTIYFGEGSWLTVV.

The rearrangement links TRBV9 to TRBJ1-4, with a tentative D call TRBD1 (5 bases). The germline gives CDR1 SGDLS, CDR2 YYNGEE. This CDR3 has 15 residues. The ends were cut back, 0 bases at V and 7 bases at J, with 13 bases in the middle. The CDR3: CASSVAAGAGEKLFF. DNA for the CDR3: TGTGCCAGCAGCGTAGCAGCTGGGGCTGGTGAAAAACTGTTTTTT.

The V and J genes are TRBV28 and TRBJ1-2, with D tentatively TRBD1 (5 bases). Germline V gene sequence: CDR1 MDHEN, CDR2 SYDVKM. V gave up 6 bases and J gave up 6 bases, with 14 bases separating them. CDR3 size: 13 residues. For the CDR3, the DNA is TGTGCCAGCAGGCAGACAGTTACCCATGGCTACACCTTC. Its translation is CASRQTVTHGYTF.

This rearrangement joins TRBV7-9 to TRBJ2-7; D is uncertain. The CDR3 spans 14 residues. Per germline, CDR1 SEHNR and CDR2 FQNEAQ (reference sequence). V shed 5 bases and J shed 4 bases, with 15 bases lying between them. The CDR3 DNA sequence: TGTGCCAGCAGCGACGCGCCCCAGGTTTACGAGCAGTACTTC. This encodes CASSDAPQVYEQYF. Supplemented by reference TRBV7-9 and TRBJ2-7, the full variable domain reads DTGVSQNPRHKITKRGQNVTFRCDPISEHNRLYWYRQTLGQGPEFLTYFQNEAQLEKSRLLSDRFSAERPKGSFSTLEIQRTEQGDSAMYLCASSDAPQVYEQYFGPGTRLTVT.

V is TRBV12-2 and J is TRBJ2-5; the tabulated D call, TRBD1, remains unverified against the DNA. TRBV12-2 is assigned pseudogene status. The CDR3 is made up of 14 amino acids. CDR3 protein: CASRPGQGEETQYF. CDR3 bases: TGTGCAAGTCGTCCGGGACAGGGCGAAGAGACCCAGTACTTC.

With regard to this clone: Distinct nucleotide sequences in the sample also encode this CDR3. J is TRBJ2-1 and V is TRBV7-9, with TRBD2 matching over 12 bases. V lost 5 bases to trimming and J lost 8 bases; unmatched junction nucleotides: 13. Germline assignment: CDR1 SEHNR and CDR2 FQNEAQ (reference sequence). This CDR3 comprises 17 residues. The CDR3, as DNA: TGTGCCAGCAGCAAGAGGCGCCCTAGCGGGGGGGCCTATGAGCAGTTCTTC. This encodes CASSKRRPSGGAYEQFF.

The chain is built from TRBV5-1 and TRBJ2-3; the D is unclear. Germline assignment: CDR1 SGHRS and CDR2 YFSETQ. The CDR3 is made up of 15 amino acids. The ends were cut back, 0 bases at V and 0 bases at J, with 8 bases in the middle. DNA of the CDR3: TGCGCCAGCAGCTTGGACAGCCCTAGCACAGATACGCAGTATTTT. Amino acids: CASSLDSPSTDTQYF. The whole variable domain, remainder taken from reference TRBV5-1 and TRBJ2-3, is KAGVTQTPRYLIKTRGQQVTLSCSPISGHRSVSWYQQTPGQGLQFLFEYFSETQRNKGNFPGRFSGRQFSNSRSEMNVSTLELGDSALYLCASSLDSPSTDTQYFGPGTRLTVL.

V and J are TRBV11-2 and TRBJ1-5, with TRBD1 as a possible D gene (5 bases). Looked up from germline, CDR1 is SGHAT and CDR2 is FQNNGV. CDR3 length equals 13 residues. The germline V and J ends were trimmed by 3 bases and 4 bases, with 7 bases remaining between them. CDR3 sequence reads: CASSFTGNQPQHF. Here the CDR3 DNA reads TGTGCCAGCAGCTTCACAGGTAATCAGCCCCAGCATTTT.

The rearrangement joins TRBV28 to TRBJ2-3, with 11 bases identical to TRBD1. V shed 5 bases and J 0 bases; nucleotides not matched to a gene: 7. The germline V gene encodes CDR1 MDHEN and CDR2 SYDVKM. CDR3 length: 17 amino acids. The CDR3 nucleotides are TGTGCCAGCAGTCAGGGGACAGGGGGTATAAGCACAGATACGCAGTATTTT. Amino acids: CASSQGTGGISTDTQYF. Full variable domain (outside the CDR3, taken from reference TRBV28 and TRBJ2-3): DVKVTQSSRYLVKRTGEKVFLECVQDMDHENMFWYRQDPGLGLRLIYFSYDVKMKEKGDIPEGYSVSREKKERFSLILESASTNQTSMYLCASSQGTGGISTDTQYFGPGTRLTVL.